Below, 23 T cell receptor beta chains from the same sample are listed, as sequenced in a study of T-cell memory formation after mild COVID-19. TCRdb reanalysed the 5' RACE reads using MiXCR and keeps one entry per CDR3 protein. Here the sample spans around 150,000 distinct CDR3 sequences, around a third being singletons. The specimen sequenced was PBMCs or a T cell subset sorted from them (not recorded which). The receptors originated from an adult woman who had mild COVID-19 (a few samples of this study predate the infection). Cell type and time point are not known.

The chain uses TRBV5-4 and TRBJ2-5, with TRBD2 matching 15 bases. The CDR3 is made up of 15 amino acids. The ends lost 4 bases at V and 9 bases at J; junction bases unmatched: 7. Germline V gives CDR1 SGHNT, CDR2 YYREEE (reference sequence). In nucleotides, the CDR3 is TGTGCCAGCAGCCCCGGGACTAGCGGGGGGACGGCCCAGTACTTC. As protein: CASSPGTSGGTAQYF.

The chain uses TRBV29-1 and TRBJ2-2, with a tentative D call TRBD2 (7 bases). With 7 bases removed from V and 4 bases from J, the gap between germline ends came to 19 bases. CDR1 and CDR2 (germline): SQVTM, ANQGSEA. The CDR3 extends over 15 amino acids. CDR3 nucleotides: TGCAGCGCCCTGGGGGGGGGGCGCGGCACCGGGGAGCTGTTTTTT. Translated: CSALGGGRGTGELFF.

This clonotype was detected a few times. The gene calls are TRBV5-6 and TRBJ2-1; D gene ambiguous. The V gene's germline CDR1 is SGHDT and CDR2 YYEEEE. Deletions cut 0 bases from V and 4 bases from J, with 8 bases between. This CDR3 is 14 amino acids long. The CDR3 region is CASSLAASYNEQFF. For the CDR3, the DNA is TGTGCCAGCAGCTTGGCCGCTAGTTACAATGAGCAGTTCTTC.

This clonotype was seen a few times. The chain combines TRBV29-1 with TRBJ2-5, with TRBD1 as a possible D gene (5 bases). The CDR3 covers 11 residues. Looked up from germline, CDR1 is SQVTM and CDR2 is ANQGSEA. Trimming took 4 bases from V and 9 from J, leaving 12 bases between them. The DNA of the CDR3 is TGCAGCGTTGGTTCAGGGTTGTCCCAGTACTTC. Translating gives CSVGSGLSQYF.

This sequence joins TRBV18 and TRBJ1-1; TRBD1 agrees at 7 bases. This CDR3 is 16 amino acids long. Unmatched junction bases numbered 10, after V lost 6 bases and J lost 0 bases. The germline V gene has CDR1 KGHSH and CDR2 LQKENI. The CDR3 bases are TGTGCCAGCTCGCCATCGACAGGGAAGTTGAACACTGAAGCTTTCTTT. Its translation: CASSPSTGKLNTEAFF.

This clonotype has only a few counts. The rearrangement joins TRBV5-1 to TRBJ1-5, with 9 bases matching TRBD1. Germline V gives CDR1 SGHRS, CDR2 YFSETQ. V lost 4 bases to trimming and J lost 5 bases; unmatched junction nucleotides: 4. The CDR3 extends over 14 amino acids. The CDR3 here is CASSLGQGDQPQHF. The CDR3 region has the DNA TGCGCCAGCAGCCTGGGACAGGGTGATCAGCCCCAGCATTTT.

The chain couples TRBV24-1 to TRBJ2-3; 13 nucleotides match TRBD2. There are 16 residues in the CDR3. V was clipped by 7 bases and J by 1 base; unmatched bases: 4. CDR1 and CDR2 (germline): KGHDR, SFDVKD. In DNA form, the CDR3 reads TGTGCCACCAGCACTAGCGGGAGGGCCGGCACAGATACGCAGTATTTT. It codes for CATSTSGRAGTDTQYF.

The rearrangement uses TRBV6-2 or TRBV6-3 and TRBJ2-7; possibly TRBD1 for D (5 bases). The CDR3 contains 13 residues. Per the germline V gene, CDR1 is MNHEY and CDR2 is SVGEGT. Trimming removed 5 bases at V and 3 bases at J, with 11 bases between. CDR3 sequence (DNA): TGTGCCAGCAGTGAGACAGACATCTACGAGCAGTACTTC. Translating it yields CASSETDIYEQYF.

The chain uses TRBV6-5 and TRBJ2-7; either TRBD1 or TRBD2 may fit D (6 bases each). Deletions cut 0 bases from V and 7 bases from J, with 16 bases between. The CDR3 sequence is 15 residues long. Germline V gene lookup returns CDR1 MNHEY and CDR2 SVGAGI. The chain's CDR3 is CASSYSEEGGREQYF. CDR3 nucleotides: TGTGCCAGCAGTTACTCGGAAGAGGGGGGTAGAGAGCAGTACTTC.

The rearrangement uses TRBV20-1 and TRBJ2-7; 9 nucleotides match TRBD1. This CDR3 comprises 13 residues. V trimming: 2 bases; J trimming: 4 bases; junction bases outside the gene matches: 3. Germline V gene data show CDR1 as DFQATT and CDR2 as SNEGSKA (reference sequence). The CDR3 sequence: CSARRDRVYEQYF. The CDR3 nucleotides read TGCAGTGCTAGAAGGGACAGGGTTTACGAGCAGTACTTC.

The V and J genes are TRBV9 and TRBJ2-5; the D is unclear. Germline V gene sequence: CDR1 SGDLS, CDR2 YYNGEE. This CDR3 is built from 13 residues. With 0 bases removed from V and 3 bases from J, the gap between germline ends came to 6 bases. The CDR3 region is CASSVESKETQYF. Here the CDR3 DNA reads TGTGCCAGCAGCGTAGAAAGCAAAGAGACCCAGTACTTC.

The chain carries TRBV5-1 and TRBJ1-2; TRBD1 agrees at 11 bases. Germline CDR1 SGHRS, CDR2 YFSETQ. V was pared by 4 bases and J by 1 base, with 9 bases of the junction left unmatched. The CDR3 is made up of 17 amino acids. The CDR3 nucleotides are TGCGCCAGCAGCCTGTTGGGACAGGGGGTCCTTAACTATGGCTACACCTTC. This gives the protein CASSLLGQGVLNYGYTF. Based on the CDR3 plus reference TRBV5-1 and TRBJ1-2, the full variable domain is KAGVTQTPRYLIKTRGQQVTLSCSPISGHRSVSWYQQTPGQGLQFLFEYFSETQRNKGNFPGRFSGRQFSNSRSEMNVSTLELGDSALYLCASSLLGQGVLNYGYTFGSGTRLTVV.

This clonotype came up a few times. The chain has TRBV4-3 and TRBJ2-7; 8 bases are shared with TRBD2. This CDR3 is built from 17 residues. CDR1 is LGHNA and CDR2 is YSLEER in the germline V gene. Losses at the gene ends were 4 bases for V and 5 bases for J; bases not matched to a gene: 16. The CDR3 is CASSLSRGAGVRDEQYF. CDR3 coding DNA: TGCGCCAGCAGCCTGAGCCGGGGAGCGGGAGTACGGGACGAGCAGTACTTC.

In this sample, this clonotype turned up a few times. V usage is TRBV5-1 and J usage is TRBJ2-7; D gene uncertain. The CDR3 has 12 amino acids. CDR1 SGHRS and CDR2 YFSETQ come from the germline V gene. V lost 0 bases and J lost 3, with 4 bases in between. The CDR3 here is CASSLEFYEQYF. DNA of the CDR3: TGCGCCAGCAGCTTGGAGTTCTACGAGCAGTACTTC.

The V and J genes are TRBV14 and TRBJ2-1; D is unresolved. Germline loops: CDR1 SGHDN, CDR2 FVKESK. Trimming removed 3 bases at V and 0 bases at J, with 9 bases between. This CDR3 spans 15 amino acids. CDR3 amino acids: CASSHRLNSYNEQFF. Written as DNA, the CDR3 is TGTGCCAGCAGCCACCGACTTAACTCCTACAATGAGCAGTTCTTC.

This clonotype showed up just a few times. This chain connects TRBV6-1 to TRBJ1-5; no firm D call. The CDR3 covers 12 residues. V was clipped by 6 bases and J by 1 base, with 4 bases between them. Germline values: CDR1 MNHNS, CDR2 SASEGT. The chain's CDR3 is CASRDSNQPQHF. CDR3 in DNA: TGTGCCAGCAGGGACAGCAATCAGCCCCAGCATTTT.

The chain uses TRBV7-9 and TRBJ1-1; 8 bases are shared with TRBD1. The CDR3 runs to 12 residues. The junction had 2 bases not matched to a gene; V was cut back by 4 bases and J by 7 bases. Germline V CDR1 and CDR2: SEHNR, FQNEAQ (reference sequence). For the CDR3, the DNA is TGTGCCAGCAGCTCAACAGGGGGTGAAGCTTTCTTT. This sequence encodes CASSSTGGEAFF.

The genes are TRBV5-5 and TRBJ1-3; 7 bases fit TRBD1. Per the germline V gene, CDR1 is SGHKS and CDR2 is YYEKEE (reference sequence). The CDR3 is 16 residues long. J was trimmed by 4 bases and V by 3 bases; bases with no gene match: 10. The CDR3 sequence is CASSSTGHFAGNTIYF. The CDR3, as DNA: TGTGCCAGCAGCTCGACAGGGCACTTCGCGGGAAACACCATATATTTT.

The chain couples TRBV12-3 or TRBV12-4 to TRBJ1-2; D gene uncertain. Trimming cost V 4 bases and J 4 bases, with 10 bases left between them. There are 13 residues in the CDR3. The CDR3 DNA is TGTGCCAGCAGTTCTCAAAGGACCTATGGCTACACCTTC. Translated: CASSSQRTYGYTF.

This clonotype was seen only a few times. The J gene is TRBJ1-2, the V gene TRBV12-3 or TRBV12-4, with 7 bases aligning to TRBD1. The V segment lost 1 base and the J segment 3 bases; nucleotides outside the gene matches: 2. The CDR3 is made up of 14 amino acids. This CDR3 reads CASSLGGQYYGYTF. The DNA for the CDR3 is TGTGCCAGCAGTTTAGGGGGACAGTACTATGGCTACACCTTC.

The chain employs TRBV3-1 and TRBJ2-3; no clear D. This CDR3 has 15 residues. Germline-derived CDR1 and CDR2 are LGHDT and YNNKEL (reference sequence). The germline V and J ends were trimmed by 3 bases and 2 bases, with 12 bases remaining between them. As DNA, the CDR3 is TGTGCCAGCAGCCAGGGCGACTTGCTCACAGATACGCAGTATTTT. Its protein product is CASSQGDLLTDTQYF.

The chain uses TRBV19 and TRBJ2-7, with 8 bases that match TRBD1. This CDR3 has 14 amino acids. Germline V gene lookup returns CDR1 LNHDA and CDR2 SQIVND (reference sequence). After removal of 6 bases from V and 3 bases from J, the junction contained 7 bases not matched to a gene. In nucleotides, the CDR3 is TGTGCCAGTAGATCGAGACAGGGGTACTACGAGCAGTACTTC. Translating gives CASRSRQGYYEQYF.

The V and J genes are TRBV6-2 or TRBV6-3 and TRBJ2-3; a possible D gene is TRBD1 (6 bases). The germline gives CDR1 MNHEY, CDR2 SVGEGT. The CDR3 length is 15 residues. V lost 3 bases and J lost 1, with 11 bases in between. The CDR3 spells CASSYPRGRTDTQYF. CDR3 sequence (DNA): TGTGCCAGCAGTTATCCCAGGGGCCGCACAGATACGCAGTATTTT.